The entry below gives a single T cell receptor beta chain sequence along with its context. The antigen remains undetermined. Trimming cost V 7 bases and J 7 bases, with 11 bases left between them. There are 12 residues in the CDR3. The germline gives CDR1 MNHNS, CDR2 SASEGT. The data stem from a study of cytomegalovirus exposure and HLA in healthy donors. Study-level points and caveats: In a later analysis, specific HLA alleles were associated with under 20,000 TCR beta sequences at a 0.05 false discovery rate. Differences between HLA loci emerged in a later analysis of TCR association rates, with DRB1 most and HLA-C fewest. Some TCR beta chains (roughly 150 of them) were listed as cytomegalovirus-associated.

13 Jbeta primers and 60 Vbeta primers were used for the PCR. Produced via immunoSEQ multiplex PCR; TCRdb's table is partial and in-frame only. There are about 120,000 clones in the sample; approximately 78% occur only once, and under 13% lies in the top ten. The specimen sequenced was PBMCs. The receptor was derived from a man aged 25 to 40 in good health and CMV-seropositive. The chain combines TRBV6-1 with TRBJ1-5; no firm D call. This CDR3 is CASTNGGQPQHF. In nucleotides, the CDR3 is TGTGCCAGCACAAACGGAGGACAGCCCCAGCATTTT.